This T cell receptor (beta chain) was obtained from a study of regulatory T cells in long-lasting Graves disease. Whole-study context: Persistent cases were those of Graves' disease that involved over 5 years of antithyroid drugs with positive TSH receptor antibodies.

The CDR3 loop spans 15 amino acids. Germline V gene data show CDR1 as SGHRS and CDR2 as YFSETQ. The junction had 5 bases not matched to a gene; V was cut back by 0 bases and J by 7 bases. With regard to this clonotype: What it binds is unknown.

Study-level findings and limits: A greater number of public clonotypes (approximately 2,500) was shared by persistent patients than by new patients (about 960). What was studied was peripheral blood only, and not thyroid tissue. Persistent disease was associated with favored TRBV28 usage and with favored use of TRBJ1-2 and TRBJ2-5.

Described time point: persistent/refractory GD, antithyroid drugs over 5 years with positive TRAb. RNA from PBMCs was the source of the TCR library. According to the study, TCR beta libraries were built with iRepertoire HTBI primers and CDR3-region Arm-PCR. TCRdb used MiXCR to reprocess the multiplex PCR reads, holding one entry per CDR3 protein. The data contain 360,000 or so distinct CDR3 sequences, about 23% of them singletons. The sequencing here drew on peripheral blood mononuclear cells (PBMCs), taken when the disease was refractory, from a patient treated with antithyroid drugs. The V call is TRBV5-1, the J call TRBJ2-1, with TRBD2 identical over 9 bases. The clonotype was recovered from a middle-aged woman with Graves disease. CDR3 in amino acids: CASSLEVGLANEQFF. The CDR3 bases are TGCGCCAGCAGCTTGGAGGTGGGACTAGCAAATGAGCAGTTCTTC.